This entry describes one T cell receptor beta chain. Its antigen remains unknown. Other DNA sequences in the same sample also yield this CDR3. This record belongs to a study of cytomegalovirus exposure and HLA in healthy donors. This CDR3 is 13 amino acids long. Germline V CDR1 and CDR2: SNHLY, FYNNEI. V shed 8 bases, J shed 1 base, and the junction held 3 bases outside the gene matches. Study-level results: In a later analysis, most CMV-associated TCR beta chains appeared HLA-restricted.

This PCR relied on a set of 60 Vbeta primers and 13 Jbeta primers. Profiled with immunoSEQ multiplex PCR; TCRdb holds only in-frame clones, not every one. The profile shows some 170,000 clones, 82% of them singletons. The chain recombines TRBV2 with TRBJ2-5; 8 bases fit TRBD2. Sequenced sample: PBMCs. The sequence came from a girl aged 10 to 17 in good health and CMV-seropositive. The CDR3 sequence: CASSSGGQETQYF. DNA for the CDR3: TGTGCCAGCTCAAGCGGGGGCCAAGAGACCCAGTACTTC.